The next 13 T cell receptor beta chains were all read from a single sample in a study of blood T cell repertoires in COVID-19. Produced via immunoSEQ multiplex PCR; TCRdb's table is partial and in-frame only. The sample yields roughly 150,000 clones, approximately 78% seen once. Sequencing was done on a sample of peripheral blood. Receptors originate from a human donor in a cohort sampled during active COVID-19.

The chain uses TRBV7-9 and TRBJ2-7; 7 bases match TRBD2. CDR1 is SEHNR, CDR2 FQNEAQ, per germline (reference sequence). The CDR3 contains 14 residues. The V gene end was trimmed by 4 bases and the J gene end by 1 base; junction bases not matched to a gene: 4. The CDR3 spells CASSSIAGSYEQYF. In DNA form, the CDR3 reads TGTGCCAGCAGCTCCATAGCGGGTTCCTACGAGCAGTACTTC.

This clone was seen a handful of times. The J gene is TRBJ2-7, the V gene TRBV10-1; 11 nucleotides line up with TRBD2. V shed 9 bases and J 5 bases; nucleotides not matched to a gene: 12. Per the germline V gene, CDR1 is WNHNN and CDR2 is SYGVQD (reference sequence). CDR3 length: 15 amino acids. The CDR3 reads CAREVSGRARDEQYF. CDR3 DNA sequence: TGCGCCAGAGAGGTTAGCGGGAGGGCTCGAGACGAGCAGTACTTC.

This chain links TRBV2 with TRBJ1-1; TRBD1 might be the D (6 bases). Germline CDR1 reads SNHLY; CDR2 reads FYNNEI. The CDR3 is made up of 14 amino acids. V lost 6 bases, J lost 5 bases, and 16 bases lay in between. CDR3 DNA sequence: TGTGCCAGCAGGAGGAACAGGGATGGGACTGAAGCTTTCTTT. Translated, it gives CASRRNRDGTEAFF.

The rearrangement uses TRBV5-1 and TRBJ2-3, with TRBD2 matching over 10 bases. J lost 3 bases, V lost 7 bases, and 2 bases had no gene match. CDR1 is SGHRS, CDR2 YFSETQ, per germline. The CDR3 consists of 13 residues. This CDR3 reads CASLAGGTDTQYF. The CDR3 region has the DNA TGCGCCAGCTTAGCGGGAGGTACAGATACGCAGTATTTT.

The rearrangement joins TRBV20-1 to TRBJ1-1, with 9 bases lining up with TRBD1. The CDR3 runs 15 residues. CDR1 DFQATT and CDR2 SNEGSKA come from the germline V gene (reference sequence). V gave up 3 bases and J gave up 2 bases; unmatched junction bases: 7. The CDR3 sequence is CSASLYRGLNTEAFF. CDR3 DNA sequence: TGCAGTGCTAGTCTTTACAGGGGGCTAAACACTGAAGCTTTCTTT.

The chain joins TRBV6-5 to TRBJ2-4, with 8 bases matching TRBD2. The CDR3 has 12 amino acids. The junction had 7 bases not matched to a gene; V was cut back by 10 bases and J by 8 bases. Germline V gene sequence: CDR1 MNHEY, CDR2 SVGAGI. This CDR3 reads CATSAGGDIQYF. The CDR3, as DNA: TGTGCCACCAGCGCGGGGGGAGACATTCAGTACTTC.

This chain connects TRBV27 to TRBJ2-1; TRBD2 matches at 9 bases. CDR3 size: 15 residues. Germline CDR1 MNHEY, CDR2 SMNVEV (reference sequence). V was pared by 6 bases and J by 6 bases, with 9 bases of the junction left unmatched. The CDR3 DNA sequence: TGTGCCAGCAGGTCAGGGACTAGCTTCGGCAATGAGCAGTTCTTC. Its protein is CASRSGTSFGNEQFF.

CDR3 in amino acids: CASSLNTLLETQYF. The CDR3 bases are TGCGCCAGCAGCTTAAACACCTTATTAGAGACCCAGTACTTC. V usage is TRBV5-1 and J usage is TRBJ2-5; D is uncertain. The V end was cut by 2 bases, the J end by 4 bases, with 12 bases between. Looked up from germline, CDR1 is SGHRS and CDR2 is YFSETQ. The length of the CDR3 is 14 residues.

This chain connects TRBV27 to TRBJ1-5, with 7 positions matching TRBD1. J lost 4 bases, V lost 5 bases, and 8 bases had no gene match. The V gene's germline CDR1 is MNHEY and CDR2 SMNVEV (reference sequence). CDR3 length: 15 residues. The CDR3 DNA reads as TGTGCCAGCAGTCCCGGGACAGAGGCAAATCAGCCCCAGCATTTT. It yields the protein CASSPGTEANQPQHF.

A note on this clone: The germline gene is not matched at one end of the junction; a read error may be the cause. The chain combines TRBV6-2 or TRBV6-3 with TRBJ1-2; TRBD1 matches 10 bases. The CDR3 contains 14 residues. Germline-derived CDR1 and CDR2 are MNHEY and SVGEGT. CDR3 bases: TGTGCCAGCAGTTACTTTGCCGGGACAGGGGTGATCGCCTTC. It yields the protein CASSYFAGTGVIAF.

The CDR3 sequence: CASGLAGRWDGRHDGYTF. The CDR3, as DNA: TGTGCTAGTGGTTTGGCCGGAAGGTGGGACGGGAGGCATGATGGCTACACCTTC. The J gene is TRBJ1-2, the V gene TRBV12-5; TRBD1 might be the D (5 bases). CDR3 length equals 18 residues. V lost 1 base and J 6 bases, leaving 24 bases between the germline ends. Per the germline V gene, CDR1 is LGHNT and CDR2 is FRNRAP.

The chain combines TRBV30 with TRBJ1-5; weak D call: TRBD1 (6 bases). In germline, CDR1 is GTSNPN, CDR2 SVGIG (reference sequence). Trimming left V 0 bases short and J 4 bases short, with 19 bases between. The length of the CDR3 is 17 residues. CDR3 loop: CAWSVTRQTGTNQPQHF. The CDR3 region has the DNA TGTGCCTGGAGTGTCACCAGACAAACAGGGACGAATCAGCCCCAGCATTTT.

The chain uses TRBV29-1 and TRBJ2-3; no clear D gene. Trimming removed 3 bases from V and 3 bases from J, with 13 bases in between. CDR1 is SQVTM and CDR2 is ANQGSEA in the germline V gene. This CDR3 has 14 amino acids. As DNA, the CDR3 is TGCAGCGTTGACCCCGAGGTCGGAACAGATACGCAGTATTTT. It encodes CSVDPEVGTDTQYF.